This passage covers 24 T cell receptor beta chains from one sample sequenced in a study of blood T cell repertoires in COVID-19. TCRdb keeps only in-frame clones here, not all; method: immunoSEQ multiplex PCR. Of roughly 250,000 clones in the sample, roughly 80% were seen once. Material: peripheral blood. The source is an elderly woman with acute or convalescent COVID-19.

V gene TRBV29-1 combines with J gene TRBJ2-1; the D gene is possibly TRBD2 (5 bases). This CDR3 region has 17 residues. The germline CDR1 and CDR2 sequences are SQVTM and ANQGSEA. The V end lost 2 bases, the J end lost 0 bases, and 17 bases lay between the germline ends. This CDR3 reads CSVETFGRRSSYNEQFF. DNA of the CDR3: TGCAGCGTTGAAACCTTCGGACGGAGGAGCTCCTACAATGAGCAGTTCTTC.

J is TRBJ2-3 and V is TRBV2; 10 positions agree with TRBD1. CDR1 is SNHLY and CDR2 is FYNNEI in the germline V gene. The CDR3 length is 15 residues. J lost 5 bases, V lost 4 bases, and 6 bases had no gene match. The CDR3 sequence: CASSGGTGVKDTQYF. CDR3 in DNA: TGTGCCAGCAGTGGCGGGACAGGGGTTAAAGATACGCAGTATTTT.

The chain links TRBV29-1 to TRBJ2-3; TRBD1 matches 7 bases. In germline, CDR1 is SQVTM, CDR2 ANQGSEA. The CDR3 runs to 13 residues. V shed 4 bases and J 4 bases; nucleotides not matched to a gene: 5. CDR3 coding DNA: TGCAGCGTTGCCACCACAGGGGCAGATACGCAGTATTTT. Its protein product is CSVATTGADTQYF.

The rearrangement links TRBV6-5 to TRBJ1-1; 8 bases are a match to TRBD1. Trimming took 6 bases from V and 5 from J; bases not matched to a gene: 5. CDR3 length: 13 amino acids. The germline CDR1 and CDR2 sequences are MNHEY and SVGAGI. Here the CDR3 reads CASSRRGRTEAFF. The CDR3 region has the DNA TGTGCCAGCAGCCGCAGGGGGCGAACTGAAGCTTTCTTT.

V is TRBV2 and J is TRBJ2-2; 7 nucleotides line up with TRBD1. Looked up from germline, CDR1 is SNHLY and CDR2 is FYNNEI. CDR3 length: 16 residues. Trimming at V came to 5 bases and at J to 2 bases, leaving 8 bases not matched to a gene. CDR3 sequence (DNA): TGTGCCAGCAGTAAAGGGACAGAGGCTAACACCGGGGAGCTGTTTTTT. Its protein product is CASSKGTEANTGELFF.

V is TRBV5-1 and J is TRBJ1-4, with 10 nucleotides matching TRBD1. Germline values: CDR1 SGHRS, CDR2 YFSETQ. This CDR3 region has 15 residues. V lost 5 bases, J lost 2 bases, and 3 bases stayed unmatched. The CDR3: CASSWTGGTNEKLFF. As DNA, the CDR3 is TGCGCCAGCAGTTGGACAGGGGGTACTAATGAAAAACTGTTTTTT.

The chain is built from TRBV3-1 (or the pseudogene TRBV3-2) and TRBJ1-2; 7 positions match TRBD1. Unmatched junction bases numbered 5, after V lost 4 bases and J lost 0 bases. The CDR3 is made up of 15 amino acids. CDR1 and CDR2 (germline): LGHDT, YNNKEL (reference sequence). The CDR3 DNA sequence: TGTGCCAGCAGCCGCAGGGGGGAGGCTAACTATGGCTACACCTTC. It encodes CASSRRGEANYGYTF.

The chain links TRBV30 to TRBJ1-1; the D gene is possibly TRBD1 (5 bases). V shed 0 bases and J shed 5 bases, with 10 bases lying between them. The CDR3 sequence is 13 residues long. From germline, CDR1 is GTSNPN and CDR2 SVGIG (reference sequence). The CDR3 nucleotides read TGTGCCTGGAGTGTAAGAAAGGGGACTGAAGCTTTCTTT. The encoded protein is CAWSVRKGTEAFF.

The chain has TRBV12-3 or TRBV12-4 and TRBJ2-7; 7 nucleotides agree with TRBD1. The CDR3 runs to 13 residues. V was pared by 5 bases and J by 6 bases, with 7 bases of the junction left unmatched. CDR3: CASSKQGQGEQYF. The CDR3 region has the DNA TGTGCCAGCAGTAAACAGGGGCAAGGCGAGCAGTACTTC.

Only one count was recorded for this clone. The CDR3 loop reads CASSRAQHF. CDR3 sequence (DNA): TGTGCCAGCAGCCGGGCCCAGCATTTT. V usage is TRBV7-3 and J usage is TRBJ1-5; D not certain. Deletions cut 5 bases from V and 11 bases from J, with 4 bases between. Germline CDR1 and CDR2: SGHTA and FQGTGA. The length of the CDR3 is 9 residues.

This sequence joins TRBV14 and TRBJ2-1, with 11 bases identical to TRBD2. Germline loops: CDR1 SGHDN, CDR2 FVKESK. CDR3 length equals 16 residues. The junction had 10 bases not matched to a gene; V was cut back by 5 bases and J by 7 bases. The DNA for the CDR3 is TGTGCCAGCAGCAAGATAGCGGGGGGGCCGAGGAATGAGCAGTTCTTC. Its translation is CASSKIAGGPRNEQFF.

This rearrangement joins TRBV6-5 to TRBJ1-1; 12 bases are shared with TRBD1. Trimming cost V 6 bases and J 6 bases; bases outside gene matches: 8. Germline V gene sequence: CDR1 MNHEY, CDR2 SVGAGI. The CDR3 has 15 amino acids. DNA of the CDR3: TGTGCCAGCAGCCGACCCGGGACAGGGGGCCCTGAAGCTTTCTTT. This translates into CASSRPGTGGPEAFF.

This rearrangement joins TRBV5-1 to TRBJ2-3, with 7 nucleotides matching TRBD1. V lost 3 bases, J lost 3 bases, and 7 bases stayed unmatched. The CDR3 runs 15 residues. Per the germline V gene, CDR1 is SGHRS and CDR2 is YFSETQ. The CDR3 here is CASSSQTGNTDTQYF. DNA of the CDR3: TGCGCCAGCAGCTCCCAGACAGGGAATACAGATACGCAGTATTTT.

The chain joins TRBV2 to TRBJ1-1; 9 nucleotides align to TRBD1. This CDR3 region has 13 residues. The ends lost 5 bases at V and 3 bases at J; junction bases unmatched: 1. The germline gives CDR1 SNHLY, CDR2 FYNNEI. This chain's CDR3 is CASSRDRDTEAFF. The CDR3, as DNA: TGTGCCAGCAGTCGGGACAGGGACACTGAAGCTTTCTTT.

Written as DNA, the CDR3 is TGCGCCAGCAGCCCCACTAGCGGGGGGGCAGTCCACGAGCAGTACTTC. The encoded protein is CASSPTSGGAVHEQYF. The chain recombines TRBV5-1 with TRBJ2-7; 13 bases agree with TRBD2. Germline values: CDR1 SGHRS, CDR2 YFSETQ. V shed 4 bases and J 5 bases; nucleotides not matched to a gene: 9. CDR3 length: 16 residues. The variable domain in full, with the rest retrieved from reference TRBV5-1 and TRBJ2-7, is KAGVTQTPRYLIKTRGQQVTLSCSPISGHRSVSWYQQTPGQGLQFLFEYFSETQRNKGNFPGRFSGRQFSNSRSEMNVSTLELGDSALYLCASSPTSGGAVHEQYFGPGTRLTVT.

The DNA of the CDR3 is TGTGCCAGCAGCTGGGGACAGGGGCGAAATCAGCCCCAGCATTTT. Translating it yields CASSWGQGRNQPQHF. This chain joins TRBV5-6 and TRBJ1-5, with 10 bases lining up with TRBD1. The V gene end was trimmed by 3 bases and the J gene end by 4 bases; junction bases not matched to a gene: 4. This CDR3 has 15 residues. CDR1 and CDR2 from the germline V gene are SGHDT and YYEEEE. The full variable domain, rest sourced from reference TRBV5-6 and TRBJ1-5, is DAGVTQSPTHLIKTRGQQVTLRCSPKSGHDTVSWYQQALGQGPQFIFQYYEEEERQRGNFPDRFSGHQFPNYSSELNVNALLLGDSALYLCASSWGQGRNQPQHFGDGTRLSIL.

This chain joins TRBV11-2 and TRBJ1-2; D not resolved. Germline V gene lookup returns CDR1 SGHAT and CDR2 FQNNGV. V lost 5 bases to trimming and J lost 9 bases, with 10 bases between them. The CDR3 runs 11 residues. The CDR3 loop reads CASSLLRSYTF. The CDR3 DNA reads as TGTGCCAGCAGCCTCCTGCGGAGCTACACCTTC.

This sequence joins TRBV11-1 and TRBJ2-3, with 9 bases that match TRBD1. This CDR3 spans 16 amino acids. Germline values: CDR1 SGHAT, CDR2 FQDESV (reference sequence). Germline trimming cut 5 bases from V and 3 bases from J; bases unmatched to any gene: 9. CDR3 protein: CASSPGGTGKTDTQYF. The CDR3 region has the DNA TGTGCCAGCAGCCCCGGCGGGACAGGGAAAACAGATACGCAGTATTTT.

The chain combines TRBV27 with TRBJ2-3; the match to TRBD2 covers 11 bases. The CDR3 has 15 amino acids. The V and J ends lost 5 bases and 5 bases, in that order; junction bases with no gene match: 6. Germline V CDR1 and CDR2: MNHEY, SMNVEV (reference sequence). CDR3 loop: CASSVSGGAGDTQYF. CDR3 coding DNA: TGTGCCAGCAGTGTTAGCGGGGGGGCTGGAGATACGCAGTATTTT.

This chain connects TRBV2 to TRBJ2-3, with D possibly TRBD1 on 7 matching bases. The CDR3 runs to 14 residues. The ends were cut back, 6 bases at V and 4 bases at J, with 14 bases in the middle. CDR1 is SNHLY, CDR2 FYNNEI, per germline. The CDR3 here is CASSNQGGADTQYF. CDR3 DNA sequence: TGTGCCAGCAGCAACCAGGGGGGAGCAGATACGCAGTATTTT.

The count of this clone is one. J is TRBJ2-2 and V is TRBV6-5; 8 bases are a match to TRBD2. CDR3 length equals 15 residues. J was trimmed by 5 bases and V by 8 bases; bases with no gene match: 10. Germline V gene data show CDR1 as MNHEY and CDR2 as SVGAGI. The DNA of the CDR3 is TGTGCCAGCGGTCGGGGGGGTCCAGGGACCGGGGAGCTGTTTTTT. Protein: CASGRGGPGTGELFF.

This chain links TRBV6-2 or TRBV6-3 with TRBJ1-6; D is perhaps TRBD1 (5 bases). CDR1 and CDR2 from the germline V gene are MNHEY and SVGEGT. CDR3 length: 15 amino acids. Between the trimmed V and J ends, which lost 6 bases and 10 bases, there was a span of 19 bases. This CDR3 is CASRPSGGDGSPLHF. The CDR3 DNA reads as TGTGCCAGCAGACCTTCGGGGGGGGATGGATCACCCCTCCACTTT.

V is TRBV28 and J is TRBJ1-4; no clear D. Per the germline V gene, CDR1 is MDHEN and CDR2 is SYDVKM. The CDR3 runs 14 residues. Trimming took off 7 bases at V and 0 bases at J, with 9 bases between the two ends. CDR3 region: CASTNGATNEKLFF. The CDR3 nucleotides read TGTGCCAGCACCAACGGAGCAACTAATGAAAAACTGTTTTTT.

This clone is a singleton in its sample. This chain links TRBV19 with TRBJ1-5; the D gene is possibly TRBD1 (6 bases). Trimming shortened V by 6 bases and J by 7 bases, and 16 bases separated the two germline ends. Per the germline V gene, CDR1 is LNHDA and CDR2 is SQIVND (reference sequence). The CDR3 sequence is 14 residues long. CDR3 DNA sequence: TGTGCCAGTAGGGGCGGGGGGGCAGCCCAGCCCCAGCATTTT. Translating it yields CASRGGGAAQPQHF.